The source of this TCR beta chain is a study of cytomegalovirus exposure and HLA in healthy donors (dated by TCRdb to the late 2010s). Regarding the complete study: A later analysis indicated that the 90 to 150 validation repertoires were generated on the platform also employed for the roughly 720 repertoires of the first cohort. The aim of the study was to test whether cataloging public T cell receptors could identify signatures of past pathogen exposure. Besides the first cohort of some 670 subjects, a separate validation cohort made up of over 100 different subjects was used. High-throughput TCR immunosequencing, statistical association of individual TCRs with disease status, and machine learning were combined to predict cytomegalovirus infection status.

A remark on this clone: It lacks a known antigen. There are no base qualities to consult, and no much larger clone falls within one base. Other nucleotide sequences from this sample produce the same CDR3.

Libraries came from the immunoSEQ multiplex PCR assay. The study's own analysis went as follows. A statistical classification framework was developed to diagnose cytomegalovirus status using the catalog of TCR beta chain sequences. TCRdb retrieved this table from immuneACCESS and kept in-frame rearrangements only. Not all clones are present; in checked studies, unresolved V genes account for under half, and no reason is known for the remainder. That table supplies the V and J calls and clone size; D and trimming were determined from the DNA. For this sample there are 150,000 or so clones; about 86% appear just once. In total, the top ten clones hold about 1.9% of the sample. The donors were included in the validation cohort of 100 to 150 subjects, a group kept apart from the roughly 670-subject first cohort. The investigation overall reported the following: Cytomegalovirus status was reported to be diagnosed by the classifier with high specificity and sensitivity in both the original and validation cohorts. Three of the identified cytomegalovirus-associated TCR beta chains were confirmed in vitro to be specific for cytomegalovirus antigens. In the study, roughly 160 TCR beta chains were listed as associated with cytomegalovirus. In a later analysis, TCRs clustered in the first cohort were found to also tend to co-occur in the approximately 120 validation repertoires, with approximately 95% of cluster scores above 0. Most TCR sequences were observed very rarely across donors, whereas some public TCRs were present in many individuals. The authors suggested that the approach could potentially be generalized to other disease states and immunological phenotypes. A later analysis lacked HLA typing for the validation cohort, so it scored co-occurrence in that cohort across all 120 or so repertoires.

Counted from cysteine to phenylalanine, this CDR3 has 14 amino acids. Only the CDR3 portion is preserved as DNA: 42 bases, with reading frame beginning at the first base. CDR1 and CDR2 (SGDLS, YYNGEE) derive from the germline V gene. V is clipped by 2 bases and J by 1 base, and the sequence between their germline boundaries is 9 bases long. Sequencing was performed on PBMCs. The V and J segments used are TRBV9 and TRBJ1-1, with no D gene named confidently. The clonotype originates from a human donor in good health. The CDR3 sequence is CASSVATANTEAFF. The bases are TGTGCCAGCAGCGTCGCTACAGCGAACACTGAAGCTTTCTTT.